A selection of T cell receptor beta chains follows, all from one sample in a study of lymphopenia after photon versus proton radiotherapy. The table came from immunoSEQ multiplex PCR; TCRdb's copy has only in-frame clones and leaves some out. The sample holds around 18,000 clones, around 84% seen once. This specimen was peripheral blood, taken from a patient treated with proton-based radiotherapy. These receptors originate from a man aged 70 or older with pancreatic cancer. Each CDR3 is given with its conserved first and last residue. Fields, in order: V gene, clone size, D gene, J gene, CDR3 protein, CDR3 DNA. The D gene is left open where the match is weak. The size of a clone is reported for some rows only, either as once, few or many, or as a class for expanded clones.

V gene: TRBV19
clone size: .
D gene: TRBD1
J gene: TRBJ2-7
CDR3 protein: CASKGQGAYEQYF
CDR3 DNA: TGTGCCAGTAAAGGACAGGGTGCCTACGAGCAGTACTTC

V gene: TRBV5-1
clone size: .
D gene: TRBD2
J gene: TRBJ2-2
CDR3 protein: CASSLGTSIRELFF
CDR3 DNA: TGCGCCAGCAGCTTGGGGACTAGCATCCGGGAGCTGTTTTTT

V gene: TRBV9
clone size: .
D gene: .
J gene: TRBJ1-2
CDR3 protein: CASSALLNVRTDGYTF
CDR3 DNA: TGTGCCAGCAGCGCCCTACTGAATGTAAGAACTGATGGCTACACCTTC

V gene: TRBV27
clone size: .
D gene: .
J gene: TRBJ2-3
CDR3 protein: CASSSSGTSTDTQYF
CDR3 DNA: TGTGCCAGCAGTTCTTCCGGGACTAGCACAGATACGCAGTATTTT

V gene: TRBV5-1
clone size: .
D gene: .
J gene: TRBJ2-2
CDR3 protein: CASSLVAGTSTGELFF
CDR3 DNA: TGCGCCAGCAGCTTGGTAGCTGGTACGTCGACCGGGGAGCTGTTTTTT

V gene: TRBV5-1
clone size: .
D gene: .
J gene: TRBJ2-3
CDR3 protein: CASSLEGGASTDTQYF
CDR3 DNA: TGCGCCAGCAGCTTGGAGGGCGGGGCTAGCACAGATACGCAGTATTTT

V gene: TRBV6-1
clone size: .
D gene: .
J gene: TRBJ1-3
CDR3 protein: CASSVGGFGNTIYF
CDR3 DNA: TGTGCCAGCAGTGTAGGGGGATTCGGAAACACCATATATTTT

V gene: TRBV6-5
clone size: once
D gene: .
J gene: TRBJ1-5
CDR3 protein: CASRKTLNQPQHF
CDR3 DNA: TGTGCCAGCAGGAAGACACTTAATCAGCCCCAGCATTTT

V gene: TRBV6-5
clone size: .
D gene: TRBD1
J gene: TRBJ2-7
CDR3 protein: CASSVDMDRGYEQYF
CDR3 DNA: TGTGCCAGCAGTGTAGACATGGACAGGGGTTACGAGCAGTACTTC

V gene: TRBV14
clone size: .
D gene: .
J gene: TRBJ1-4
CDR3 protein: CASSQVRANEKLFF
CDR3 DNA: TGTGCCAGCAGCCAAGTCAGGGCAAATGAAAAACTGTTTTTT

V gene: TRBV30
clone size: .
D gene: TRBD1
J gene: TRBJ1-2
CDR3 protein: CAWSVAGGYYGYTF
CDR3 DNA: TGTGCCTGGAGTGTAGCAGGGGGCTACTATGGCTACACCTTC

V gene: TRBV9
clone size: .
D gene: TRBD2
J gene: TRBJ2-1
CDR3 protein: CASSVREGPQFF
CDR3 DNA: TGTGCCAGCAGCGTGCGGGAGGGCCCGCAGTTCTTC

V gene: TRBV5-1
clone size: .
D gene: TRBD1
J gene: TRBJ1-2
CDR3 protein: CASSLAATGGRRYGYTF
CDR3 DNA: TGCGCCAGCAGCTTGGCTGCCACAGGGGGAAGAAGGTATGGCTACACCTTC

V gene: TRBV11-3
clone size: .
D gene: .
J gene: TRBJ2-3
CDR3 protein: CASSFFDTQYF
CDR3 DNA: TGTGCCAGCAGCTTCTTCGATACGCAGTATTTT

V gene: TRBV9
clone size: .
D gene: TRBD1
J gene: TRBJ2-2
CDR3 protein: CASSARDRENTGELFF
CDR3 DNA: TGTGCCAGCAGCGCACGCGACAGGGAGAACACCGGGGAGCTGTTTTTT

V gene: TRBV5-1
clone size: .
D gene: TRBD2
J gene: TRBJ2-1
CDR3 protein: CASSLSGSNVNEQFF
CDR3 DNA: TGCGCCAGCAGCCTAAGCGGGAGCAACGTCAATGAGCAGTTCTTC

V gene: TRBV28
clone size: .
D gene: .
J gene: TRBJ2-4
CDR3 protein: CASSPRDNLAKNIQYF
CDR3 DNA: TGTGCCAGCAGTCCTCGCGACAACCTAGCCAAAAACATTCAGTACTTC

V gene: TRBV10-3
clone size: .
D gene: .
J gene: TRBJ1-5
CDR3 protein: CATSPGQDSNQPQHF
CDR3 DNA: TGTGCCACCTCTCCGGGACAAGATAGCAATCAGCCCCAGCATTTT

V gene: TRBV7-8
clone size: .
D gene: .
J gene: TRBJ2-5
CDR3 protein: CASSLNDGRETQYF
CDR3 DNA: TGTGCCAGCAGCTTAAACGACGGGCGAGAGACCCAGTACTTC

V gene: TRBV14
clone size: .
D gene: TRBD2
J gene: TRBJ2-3
CDR3 protein: CASSQDLAGGSTDTQYF
CDR3 DNA: TGTGCCAGCAGCCAAGATCTTGCGGGAGGTAGCACAGATACGCAGTATTTT

V gene: TRBV2
clone size: few
D gene: .
J gene: TRBJ1-1
CDR3 protein: CASSDLSNTEAFF
CDR3 DNA: TGTGCCAGCAGTGACCTATCCAACACTGAAGCTTTCTTT

V gene: TRBV7-8
clone size: .
D gene: .
J gene: TRBJ2-3
CDR3 protein: CASSLAGASRDTQYF
CDR3 DNA: TGTGCCAGCAGCTTAGCGGGGGCCTCACGAGATACGCAGTATTTT

V gene: TRBV19
clone size: .
D gene: .
J gene: TRBJ1-5
CDR3 protein: CASSIVAGYQPQHF
CDR3 DNA: TGTGCCAGTAGTATAGTCGCAGGGTACCAGCCCCAGCATTTT

V gene: TRBV18
clone size: once
D gene: TRBD2
J gene: TRBJ2-3
CDR3 protein: CASSPPTGGPPDTQYF
CDR3 DNA: TGTGCCAGCTCACCACCGACGGGGGGGCCCCCAGATACGCAGTATTTT

V gene: TRBV19
clone size: .
D gene: .
J gene: TRBJ1-1
CDR3 protein: CASSIRPDRWVTTEAFF
CDR3 DNA: TGTGCCAGTAGTATACGCCCAGACAGGTGGGTTACCACTGAAGCTTTCTTT

V gene: TRBV9
clone size: few
D gene: TRBD2
J gene: TRBJ2-2
CDR3 protein: CASSAQTSGRAESGELFF
CDR3 DNA: TGTGCCAGCAGCGCCCAGACTAGCGGGAGGGCCGAGAGCGGGGAGCTGTTTTTT

V gene: TRBV5-6
clone size: .
D gene: .
J gene: TRBJ2-3
CDR3 protein: CASSWSLGDGDTQYF
CDR3 DNA: TGTGCCAGCAGCTGGTCGTTGGGGGACGGAGATACGCAGTATTTT

V gene: TRBV18
clone size: .
D gene: TRBD2
J gene: TRBJ2-3
CDR3 protein: CASSPQSGGTDTQYF
CDR3 DNA: TGTGCCAGCTCACCCCAGAGCGGGGGCACAGATACGCAGTATTTT

V gene: TRBV14
clone size: few
D gene: TRBD2
J gene: TRBJ2-5
CDR3 protein: CASSPLSLAGQETQYF
CDR3 DNA: TGTGCCAGCAGCCCACTTTCACTAGCGGGCCAAGAGACCCAGTACTTC

V gene: TRBV10-3
clone size: .
D gene: .
J gene: TRBJ2-2
CDR3 protein: CAIKGEGELFF
CDR3 DNA: TGTGCCATCAAGGGAGAGGGCGAGCTGTTTTTT

V gene: TRBV19
clone size: .
D gene: TRBD2
J gene: TRBJ2-5
CDR3 protein: CASRPTSGSRETQYF
CDR3 DNA: TGTGCCAGTAGACCGACTAGCGGCAGCCGGGAGACCCAGTACTTC

V gene: TRBV2
clone size: .
D gene: .
J gene: TRBJ2-2
CDR3 protein: CASSDPGRGRSGELFF
CDR3 DNA: TGTGCCAGCAGTGACCCGGGGAGGGGGCGCTCCGGGGAGCTGTTTTTT

V gene: TRBV4-1
clone size: .
D gene: .
J gene: TRBJ1-1
CDR3 protein: CASRYPGRNTEAFF
CDR3 DNA: TGCGCCAGCAGATACCCGGGGCGAAACACTGAAGCTTTCTTT

V gene: TRBV7-2
clone size: .
D gene: .
J gene: TRBJ2-7
CDR3 protein: CASSLGARGESYEQYF
CDR3 DNA: TGTGCCAGCAGCTTAGGGGCCAGAGGGGAGTCCTACGAGCAGTACTTC

V gene: TRBV10-3
clone size: .
D gene: .
J gene: TRBJ2-7
CDR3 protein: CAISGGQLRAEQYF
CDR3 DNA: TGTGCCATCAGTGGTGGCCAGTTGAGGGCCGAGCAGTACTTC

V gene: TRBV4-2
clone size: .
D gene: TRBD2
J gene: TRBJ2-5
CDR3 protein: CASSQGVAGGQETQYF
CDR3 DNA: TGTGCCAGCAGCCAAGGGGTAGCGGGGGGGCAGGAGACCCAGTACTTC

V gene: TRBV11-3
clone size: .
D gene: .
J gene: TRBJ1-3
CDR3 protein: CASTKESYSGNTIYF
CDR3 DNA: TGTGCCAGCACAAAGGAGTCCTACTCTGGAAACACCATATATTTT

V gene: TRBV25-1
clone size: .
D gene: .
J gene: TRBJ1-2
CDR3 protein: CASSPPGSYGYTF
CDR3 DNA: TGTGCCAGCAGTCCTCCGGGCAGCTATGGCTACACCTTC

V gene: TRBV19
clone size: .
D gene: TRBD1
J gene: TRBJ1-1
CDR3 protein: CASSTRTGGTEAFF
CDR3 DNA: TGTGCCAGTAGTACCCGGACAGGGGGCACTGAAGCTTTCTTT

V gene: TRBV6-4
clone size: few
D gene: .
J gene: TRBJ1-2
CDR3 protein: CASSPGGNQFYGYTF
CDR3 DNA: TGTGCCAGCAGTCCCGGGGGGAACCAATTCTATGGCTACACCTTC

V gene: TRBV29-1
clone size: .
D gene: .
J gene: TRBJ2-7
CDR3 protein: CSVGGYEQYF
CDR3 DNA: TGCAGCGTTGGTGGGTACGAGCAGTACTTC

V gene: TRBV5-6
clone size: .
D gene: .
J gene: TRBJ2-3
CDR3 protein: CASSLRQVLGADTQYF
CDR3 DNA: TGTGCCAGCAGCCTTCGACAGGTTCTAGGTGCAGATACGCAGTATTTT

V gene: TRBV7-8
clone size: once
D gene: .
J gene: TRBJ1-1
CDR3 protein: CASSLAPNTEAFF
CDR3 DNA: TGTGCCAGCAGCCTAGCACCGAACACTGAAGCTTTCTTT

V gene: TRBV5-1
clone size: .
D gene: .
J gene: TRBJ1-2
CDR3 protein: CASSLGELNNGYTF
CDR3 DNA: TGCGCCAGCAGCTTGGGGGAGCTGAATAATGGCTACACCTTC

V gene: TRBV5-6
clone size: .
D gene: .
J gene: TRBJ2-5
CDR3 protein: CASSLGLLETQYF
CDR3 DNA: TGTGCCAGCAGCTTGGGGTTATTGGAGACCCAGTACTTC

V gene: TRBV30
clone size: .
D gene: .
J gene: TRBJ2-4
CDR3 protein: CAWSLSTAKNIQYF
CDR3 DNA: TGTGCCTGGAGCCTATCGACGGCGAAAAACATTCAGTACTTC

V gene: TRBV11-1
clone size: .
D gene: .
J gene: TRBJ2-6
CDR3 protein: CASSPRLGANVLTF
CDR3 DNA: TGTGCCAGCAGCCCCCGATTAGGGGCCAACGTCCTGACTTTC

V gene: TRBV2
clone size: .
D gene: TRBD1
J gene: TRBJ1-6
CDR3 protein: CASRGTGTYNSPLHF
CDR3 DNA: TGTGCCAGCAGGGGGACAGGGACCTATAATTCACCCCTCCACTTT

V gene: TRBV7-9
clone size: .
D gene: .
J gene: TRBJ1-1
CDR3 protein: CASSEFMNTEAFF
CDR3 DNA: TGTGCCAGCAGCGAATTTATGAACACTGAAGCTTTCTTT

V gene: TRBV7-9
clone size: .
D gene: .
J gene: TRBJ2-7
CDR3 protein: CASRDLSYEQYF
CDR3 DNA: TGTGCCAGCAGAGACCTGTCCTACGAGCAGTACTTC

V gene: TRBV9
clone size: .
D gene: TRBD2
J gene: TRBJ2-7
CDR3 protein: CASSVGAGVNVGDEQYF
CDR3 DNA: TGTGCCAGCAGCGTAGGAGCGGGAGTAAATGTGGGAGACGAGCAGTACTTC

V gene: TRBV2
clone size: .
D gene: TRBD2
J gene: TRBJ2-3
CDR3 protein: CASLREGADTQYF
CDR3 DNA: TGTGCCAGCTTGAGGGAGGGAGCAGATACGCAGTATTTT

V gene: TRBV5-6
clone size: .
D gene: TRBD2
J gene: TRBJ2-2
CDR3 protein: CASSLALAGINTGELFF
CDR3 DNA: TGTGCCAGCAGCTTGGCACTAGCGGGGATCAACACCGGGGAGCTGTTTTTT